This T cell receptor beta chain emerged from a study of cytomegalovirus exposure and HLA in healthy donors. Donors consisted of healthy bone marrow donors. In the PCR, 60 Vbeta and 13 Jbeta primers were used. Generated by immunoSEQ multiplex PCR, the TCRdb table keeps only in-frame clones and is missing some. The sample shows approximately 92,000 clones, and roughly 3.4% sits with its ten largest clones. In the case of this clone: What it binds is not known.

V shed 6 bases and J shed 5 bases, with 11 bases lying between them. Germline V lookup: CDR1 MNHNS, CDR2 SASEGT. This CDR3 has 12 residues. Study outcomes and limitations: Testing in vitro showed a few CMV-associated chains specific for CMV antigens. Most TCR beta V segments were productive about 87% or about 30% of the time in an earlier analysis. Some 16,000 TCR beta sequences were associated with HLA alleles at 0.05 false discovery rate in a later analysis.

The TCR sequence derives from a woman aged 30 to 39 in good health and CMV-seronegative. The chain combines TRBV6-1 with TRBJ2-7, with a tentative D call TRBD1 (6 bases). Sample: PBMCs. The CDR3 DNA is TGTGCCAGCAGAGGCCCAGGGGACGAGCAGTACTTC. It specifies CASRGPGDEQYF.